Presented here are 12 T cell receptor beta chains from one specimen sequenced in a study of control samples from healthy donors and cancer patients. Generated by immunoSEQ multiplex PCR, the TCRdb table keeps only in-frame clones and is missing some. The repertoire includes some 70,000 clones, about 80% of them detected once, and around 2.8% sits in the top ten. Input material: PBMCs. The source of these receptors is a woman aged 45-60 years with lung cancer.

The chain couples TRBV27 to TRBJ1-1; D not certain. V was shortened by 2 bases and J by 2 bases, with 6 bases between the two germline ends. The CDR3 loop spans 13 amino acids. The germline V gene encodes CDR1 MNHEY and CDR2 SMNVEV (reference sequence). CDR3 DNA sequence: TGTGCCAGCAGTTTAGGACGTAACACTGAAGCTTTCTTT. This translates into CASSLGRNTEAFF.

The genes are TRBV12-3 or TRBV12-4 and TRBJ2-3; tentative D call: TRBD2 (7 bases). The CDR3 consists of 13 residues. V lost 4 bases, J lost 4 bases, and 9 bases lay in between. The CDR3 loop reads CASSWGGPDTQYF. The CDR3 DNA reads TGTGCCAGCAGTTGGGGGGGCCCAGATACGCAGTATTTT.

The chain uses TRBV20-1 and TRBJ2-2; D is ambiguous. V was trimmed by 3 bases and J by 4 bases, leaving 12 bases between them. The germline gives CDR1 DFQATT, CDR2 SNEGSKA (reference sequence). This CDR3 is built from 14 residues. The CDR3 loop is CSASSYIPTGELFF. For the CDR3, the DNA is TGCAGTGCTAGTAGCTATATCCCCACCGGGGAGCTGTTTTTT.

In nucleotides, the CDR3 is TGTGCCAGCAGTTTAGGGGACAGGGGGAGGTATGGCTACACCTTC. It encodes CASSLGDRGRYGYTF. This chain connects TRBV27 to TRBJ1-2; 11 nucleotides align to TRBD1. Germline CDR1 and CDR2: MNHEY and SMNVEV (reference sequence). The CDR3 has 15 amino acids. V was pared by 2 bases and J by 5 bases, with 4 bases of the junction left unmatched.

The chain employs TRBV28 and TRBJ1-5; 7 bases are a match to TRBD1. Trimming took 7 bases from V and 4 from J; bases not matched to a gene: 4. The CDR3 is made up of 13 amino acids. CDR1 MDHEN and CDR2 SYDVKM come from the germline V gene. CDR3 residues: CASTIQGNQPQHF. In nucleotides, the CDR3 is TGTGCCAGCACCATACAGGGGAATCAGCCCCAGCATTTT.

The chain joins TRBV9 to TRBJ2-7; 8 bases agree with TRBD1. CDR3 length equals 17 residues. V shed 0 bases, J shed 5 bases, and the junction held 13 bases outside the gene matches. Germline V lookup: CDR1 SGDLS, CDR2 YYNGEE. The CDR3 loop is CASSVVGERTGIHEQYF. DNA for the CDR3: TGTGCCAGCAGCGTAGTTGGCGAGAGGACAGGGATACACGAGCAGTACTTC.

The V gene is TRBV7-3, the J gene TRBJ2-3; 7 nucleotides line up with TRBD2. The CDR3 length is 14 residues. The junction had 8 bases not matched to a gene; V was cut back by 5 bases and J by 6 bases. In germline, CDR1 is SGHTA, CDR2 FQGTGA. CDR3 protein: CASSASGGVDTQYF. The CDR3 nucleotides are TGTGCCAGCAGCGCCTCGGGGGGTGTCGATACGCAGTATTTT.

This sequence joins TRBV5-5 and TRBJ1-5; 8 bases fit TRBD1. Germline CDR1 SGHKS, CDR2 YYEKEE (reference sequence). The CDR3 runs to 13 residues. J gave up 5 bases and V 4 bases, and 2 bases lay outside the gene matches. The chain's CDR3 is CASSDRGDQPQHF. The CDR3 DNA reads TGTGCCAGCAGCGACAGGGGAGATCAGCCCCAGCATTTT.

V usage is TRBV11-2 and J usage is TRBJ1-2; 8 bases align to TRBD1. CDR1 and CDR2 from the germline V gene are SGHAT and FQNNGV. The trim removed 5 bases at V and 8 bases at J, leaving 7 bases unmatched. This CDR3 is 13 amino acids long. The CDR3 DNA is TGTGCCAGCAGCCCCAGCAGGGGGCGCGGCTACACCTTC. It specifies CASSPSRGRGYTF.

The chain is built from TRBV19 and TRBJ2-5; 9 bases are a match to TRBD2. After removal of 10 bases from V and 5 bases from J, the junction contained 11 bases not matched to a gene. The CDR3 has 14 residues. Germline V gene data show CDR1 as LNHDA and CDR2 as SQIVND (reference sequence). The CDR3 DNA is TGTGCCACCAAAAAGGGACTAGCATCCGAGACCCAGTACTTC. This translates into CATKKGLASETQYF.

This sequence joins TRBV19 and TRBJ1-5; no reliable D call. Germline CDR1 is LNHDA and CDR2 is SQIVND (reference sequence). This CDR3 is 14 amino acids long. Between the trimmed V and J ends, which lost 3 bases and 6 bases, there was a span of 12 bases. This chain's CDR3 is CASSIQRSRQPQHF. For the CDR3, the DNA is TGTGCCAGTAGTATTCAGAGGTCCCGTCAGCCCCAGCATTTT.

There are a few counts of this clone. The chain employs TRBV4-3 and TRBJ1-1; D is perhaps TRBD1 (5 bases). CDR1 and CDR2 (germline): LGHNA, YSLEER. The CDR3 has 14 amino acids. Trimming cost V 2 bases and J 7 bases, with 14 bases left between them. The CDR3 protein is CASSQTPGDSEAFF. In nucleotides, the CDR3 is TGCGCCAGCAGCCAAACCCCAGGCGACAGTGAAGCTTTCTTT.